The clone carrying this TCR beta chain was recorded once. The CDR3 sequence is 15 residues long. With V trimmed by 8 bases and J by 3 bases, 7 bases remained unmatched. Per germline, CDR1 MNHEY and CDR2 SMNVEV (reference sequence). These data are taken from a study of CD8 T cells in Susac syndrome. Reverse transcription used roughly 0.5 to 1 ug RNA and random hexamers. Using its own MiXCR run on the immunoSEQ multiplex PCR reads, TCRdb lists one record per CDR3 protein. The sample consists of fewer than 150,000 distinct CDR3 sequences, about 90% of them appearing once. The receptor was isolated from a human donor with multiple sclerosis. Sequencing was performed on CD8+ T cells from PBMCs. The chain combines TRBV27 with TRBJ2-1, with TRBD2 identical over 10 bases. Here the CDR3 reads CASAQTSGDYNEQFF. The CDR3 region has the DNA TGTGCCAGCGCCCAAACTAGCGGGGACTACAATGAGCAGTTCTTC.